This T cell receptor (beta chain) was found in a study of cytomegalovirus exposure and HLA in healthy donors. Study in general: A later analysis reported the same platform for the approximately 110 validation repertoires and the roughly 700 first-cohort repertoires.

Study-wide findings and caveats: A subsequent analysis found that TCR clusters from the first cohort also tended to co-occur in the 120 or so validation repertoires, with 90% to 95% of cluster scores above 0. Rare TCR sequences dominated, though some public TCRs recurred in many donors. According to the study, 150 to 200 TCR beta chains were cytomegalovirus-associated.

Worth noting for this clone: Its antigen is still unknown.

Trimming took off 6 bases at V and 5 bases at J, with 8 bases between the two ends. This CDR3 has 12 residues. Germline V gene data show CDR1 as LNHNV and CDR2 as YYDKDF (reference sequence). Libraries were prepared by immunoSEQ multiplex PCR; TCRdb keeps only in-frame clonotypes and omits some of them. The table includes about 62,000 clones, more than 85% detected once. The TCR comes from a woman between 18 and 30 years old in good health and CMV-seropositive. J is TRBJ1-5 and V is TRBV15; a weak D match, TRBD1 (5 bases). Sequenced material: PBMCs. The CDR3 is CATRDKYQPQHF. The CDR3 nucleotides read TGTGCCACCAGGGACAAATATCAGCCCCAGCATTTT.